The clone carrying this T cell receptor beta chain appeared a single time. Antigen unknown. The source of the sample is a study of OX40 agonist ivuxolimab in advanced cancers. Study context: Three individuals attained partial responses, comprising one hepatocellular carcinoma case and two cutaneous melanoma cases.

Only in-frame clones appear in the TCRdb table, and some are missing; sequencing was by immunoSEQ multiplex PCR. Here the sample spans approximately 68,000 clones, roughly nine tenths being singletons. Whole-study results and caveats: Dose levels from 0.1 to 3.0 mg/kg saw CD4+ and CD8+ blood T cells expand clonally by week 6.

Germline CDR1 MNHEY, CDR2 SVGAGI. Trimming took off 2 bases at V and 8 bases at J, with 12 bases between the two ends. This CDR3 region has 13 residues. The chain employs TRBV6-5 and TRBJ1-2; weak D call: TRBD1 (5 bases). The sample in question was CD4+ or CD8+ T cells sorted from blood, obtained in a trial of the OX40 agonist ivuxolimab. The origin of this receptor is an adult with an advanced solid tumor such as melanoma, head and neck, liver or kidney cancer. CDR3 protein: CASSYDSQEGYTF. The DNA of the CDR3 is TGTGCCAGCAGTTACGACAGCCAGGAAGGCTACACCTTC.